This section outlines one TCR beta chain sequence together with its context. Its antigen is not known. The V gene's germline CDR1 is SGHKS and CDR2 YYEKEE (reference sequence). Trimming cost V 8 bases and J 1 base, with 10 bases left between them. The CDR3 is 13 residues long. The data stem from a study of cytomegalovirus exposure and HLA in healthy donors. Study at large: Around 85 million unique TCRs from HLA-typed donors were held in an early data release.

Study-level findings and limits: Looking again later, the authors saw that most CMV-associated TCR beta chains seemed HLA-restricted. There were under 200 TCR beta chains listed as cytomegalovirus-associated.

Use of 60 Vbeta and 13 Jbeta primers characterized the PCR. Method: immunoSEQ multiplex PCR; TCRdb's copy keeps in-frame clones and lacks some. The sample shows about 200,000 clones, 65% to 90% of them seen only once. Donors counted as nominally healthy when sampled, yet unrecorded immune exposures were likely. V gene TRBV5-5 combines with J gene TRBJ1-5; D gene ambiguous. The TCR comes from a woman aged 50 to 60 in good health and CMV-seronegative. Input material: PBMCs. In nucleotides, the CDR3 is TGTGCCAGTGGTAGCCGGAGCAATCAGCCCCAGCATTTT. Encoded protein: CASGSRSNQPQHF.